This T cell receptor beta chain was profiled in a study of T-cell memory formation after mild COVID-19. Across the study: TCR clusters largely stayed donor specific. Regarding the study as a whole: Pre-infection memory already had some responding clones, implying cross-reactive memory joined. Mainly CM and EM harbored the contracting CD4+ clones; mainly EMRA harbored the CD8+ ones.

This clonotype has a single count. Antigen: not known. After 5'RACE with constant-segment primers, TCR alpha and TCR beta cDNA libraries carrying sample barcodes and UMIs were obtained. MiXCR was run by TCRdb on the 5' RACE reads, yielding one entry per CDR3 protein. The sample lists tens of thousands of distinct CDR3 sequences, over 15% seen once, with under 35% in the top ten. Material: PBMCs or a T cell subset sorted from them (not recorded which). This TCR derives from an adult woman who had mild COVID-19 (a few samples of this study predate the infection). Cell type and time point are not known.

The DNA of the CDR3 is TGTGCCAGCAGTGAAGGACTAGCCAGTTTCTATGAGCAGTTCTTC. It specifies CASSEGLASFYEQFF. The chain recombines TRBV2 with TRBJ2-1; 7 nucleotides line up with TRBD2. J lost 8 bases, V lost 1 base, and 8 bases had no gene match. CDR1 is SNHLY, CDR2 FYNNEI, per germline. The CDR3 runs to 15 residues.